One sample yielded the 19 T cell receptor beta chains listed below, sequenced in a study of blood T cell repertoires in COVID-19 (dated by TCRdb to the early 2020s). Library preparation used the immunoSEQ multiplex PCR assay. Here the immuneACCESS table is served through TCRdb, limited to in-frame sequences with V and J called. Missing clones are a known gap in these copies; in checked studies unresolved V genes cover under half, and the rest lacks a known reason. In all, the sample holds 110,000 or so clones, and nearly 90% of those were seen once. Together, the top ten hold 8.4% of the sample. The sequencing sample was made of peripheral blood. These receptors were obtained from an older woman who had recovered from COVID-19.

V usage is TRBV9 and J usage is TRBJ1-2; D is possibly TRBD1 (6 bases). The CDR3 contains 13 residues. V was trimmed by 4 bases and J by 5 bases, leaving 12 bases between them. The germline V gene encodes CDR1 SGDLS and CDR2 YYNGEE. CDR3 region: CASSPPQGYGYTF. For the CDR3, the DNA is TGTGCCAGCAGCCCCCCGCAGGGGTATGGCTACACCTTC.

The rearrangement links TRBV11-2 to TRBJ2-1; D is perhaps TRBD2 (6 bases). The CDR3 is 15 residues long. V lost 6 bases and J lost 0, with 12 bases in between. Germline loops: CDR1 SGHAT, CDR2 FQNNGV. The DNA for the CDR3 is TGTGCCAGCAGGTGGGTAGCGGACTCCTACAATGAGCAGTTCTTC. Translation gives CASRWVADSYNEQFF. Variable domain in full (rest from reference TRBV11-2 and TRBJ2-1): EAGVAQSPRYKIIEKRQSVAFWCNPISGHATLYWYQQILGQGPKLLIQFQNNGVVDDSQLPKDRFSAERLKGVDSTLKIQPAKLEDSAVYLCASRWVADSYNEQFFGPGTRLTVL.

Only one count was recorded for this clone. This sequence joins TRBV27 and TRBJ1-2; the D gene is possibly TRBD1 (6 bases). CDR3 size: 14 residues. Trimming took 8 bases from V and 8 from J, leaving 21 bases between them. The germline gives CDR1 MNHEY, CDR2 SMNVEV (reference sequence). CDR3 in DNA: TGTGCCAGCCGGGGGGCGGCGGACTATCGGGGCTACACCTTC. Its translation: CASRGAADYRGYTF.

The sample holds a few counts of this clone. This chain links TRBV3-1 (or the pseudogene TRBV3-2) with TRBJ2-7, with 11 bases aligning to TRBD2. Germline CDR1 and CDR2: LGHDT and YNNKEL (reference sequence). The CDR3 loop spans 16 amino acids. V gave up 4 bases and J gave up 4 bases; unmatched junction bases: 9. CDR3 region: CASSLTSGIWKYEQYF. CDR3 coding DNA: TGTGCCAGCAGCCTGACTAGCGGGATCTGGAAATACGAGCAGTACTTC.

This chain joins TRBV28 and TRBJ2-3, with 12 positions matching TRBD2. CDR1 and CDR2 from the germline V gene are MDHEN and SYDVKM. CDR3 size: 17 residues. Trimming cost V 6 bases and J 1 base; bases outside gene matches: 8. CDR3 sequence: CASSPARLAGGTDTQYF. DNA for the CDR3: TGTGCCAGCAGCCCCGCCCGACTAGCGGGGGGCACAGATACGCAGTATTTT.

The chain is built from TRBV11-3 and TRBJ2-3; 14 positions agree with TRBD2. This CDR3 is built from 18 residues. J gave up 4 bases and V 8 bases, and 14 bases lay outside the gene matches. Germline CDR1 and CDR2: SGHNT and YENEEA. The CDR3 loop reads CASAAPGLAGEGPDTQYF. The CDR3 DNA follows: TGTGCCAGCGCCGCCCCGGGACTAGCGGGAGAGGGGCCAGATACGCAGTATTTT.

This rearrangement joins TRBV7-9 to TRBJ1-2; D call uncertain. Germline CDR1 reads SEHNR; CDR2 reads FQNEAQ (reference sequence). Trimming shortened V by 5 bases and J by 6 bases, and 10 bases separated the two germline ends. The length of the CDR3 is 12 residues. CDR3 DNA sequence: TGTGCCAGCAGCCCCCGCGGGGATGGCTACACCTTC. Encoded protein: CASSPRGDGYTF.

The J gene is TRBJ2-7, the V gene TRBV12-5; D is uncertain. CDR3 length: 17 residues. Between the trimmed V and J ends, which lost 0 bases and 2 bases, there was a span of 17 bases. Germline V gene sequence: CDR1 LGHNT, CDR2 FRNRAP. The CDR3 region is CASGLVHVRPRAYEQYF. CDR3 sequence (DNA): TGTGCTAGTGGTTTGGTACATGTACGGCCCCGGGCCTACGAGCAGTACTTC.

The chain joins TRBV19 to TRBJ2-2, with 9 bases fitting TRBD2. In germline, CDR1 is LNHDA, CDR2 SQIVND (reference sequence). V lost 7 bases to trimming and J lost 3 bases; unmatched junction nucleotides: 12. The CDR3 has 17 residues. The CDR3 DNA is TGTGCCAGTACCCTCGCGATGGTAGCGGGAGACACCGGGGAGCTGTTTTTT. This sequence encodes CASTLAMVAGDTGELFF.

V is TRBV11-2 and J is TRBJ1-4; 12 nucleotides agree with TRBD1. CDR1 and CDR2 from the germline V gene are SGHAT and FQNNGV. The CDR3 covers 16 residues. V trimming: 5 bases; J trimming: 7 bases; junction bases outside the gene matches: 8. The CDR3 is CASSQGQGARGEKLFF. CDR3 bases: TGTGCCAGCAGCCAGGGACAGGGGGCGCGAGGTGAAAAACTGTTTTTT.

This clone was found a few times. The chain carries TRBV4-3 and TRBJ2-2; 8 positions agree with TRBD1. CDR3 length: 15 residues. Germline assignment: CDR1 LGHNA and CDR2 YSLEER. Germline trimming cut 3 bases from V and 4 bases from J; bases unmatched to any gene: 4. This CDR3 is CASSQGTGGTGELFF. The DNA for the CDR3 is TGCGCCAGCAGCCAGGGGACAGGCGGCACCGGGGAGCTGTTTTTT.

This rearrangement joins TRBV7-9 to TRBJ2-3; D is unresolved. Trimming stripped 1 base from V and 2 bases from J, with 7 bases between. The germline V gene has CDR1 SEHNR and CDR2 FQNEAQ (reference sequence). The CDR3 extends over 14 amino acids. The CDR3 DNA is TGTGCCAGCAGCTTAGTCGCGGTCACAGATACGCAGTATTTT. Encoded protein: CASSLVAVTDTQYF.

The CDR3 here is CASSARDTNQPQHF. The DNA for the CDR3 is TGTGCCAGCAGCGCCCGGGACACCAATCAGCCCCAGCATTTT. The chain carries TRBV9 and TRBJ1-5, with D perhaps TRBD1 (6 bases). The CDR3 runs to 14 residues. Germline lookup yields CDR1 SGDLS and CDR2 YYNGEE. V was clipped by 3 bases and J by 3 bases, with 10 bases between them. Looking up the rest from reference TRBV9 and TRBJ1-5 gives the full variable domain: DSGVTQTPKHLITATGQRVTLRCSPRSGDLSVYWYQQSLDQGLQFLIQYYNGEERAKGNILERFSAQQFPDLHSELNLSSLELGDSALYFCASSARDTNQPQHFGDGTRLSIL.

The V and J genes are TRBV4-3 and TRBJ2-1; 11 bases line up with TRBD2. V was clipped by 2 bases and J by 7 bases; unmatched bases: 7. CDR1 is LGHNA and CDR2 is YSLEER in the germline V gene. The CDR3 has 16 amino acids. The CDR3 protein is CASSQSISGGDNEQFF. Here the CDR3 DNA reads TGCGCCAGCAGCCAATCAATTAGCGGGGGGGATAATGAGCAGTTCTTC.

This clone was counted a single time. The rearrangement links TRBV18 to TRBJ2-7; D is uncertain. Trimming removed 3 bases at V and 1 base at J, with 7 bases between. Germline CDR1 and CDR2: KGHSH and LQKENI. This CDR3 has 13 amino acids. This CDR3 is CASSPDRSYEQYF. The CDR3, as DNA: TGTGCCAGCTCACCTGATCGGTCCTACGAGCAGTACTTC. Drawing the rest from reference TRBV18 and TRBJ2-7, the complete variable domain is NAGVMQNPRHLVRRRGQEARLRCSPMKGHSHVYWYRQLPEEGLKFMVYLQKENIIDESGMPKERFSAEFPKEGPSILRIQQVVRGDSAAYFCASSPDRSYEQYFGPGTRLTVT.

This clone was seen once. This rearrangement joins TRBV11-2 to TRBJ2-1; D might be TRBD2 (6 bases). This CDR3 has 16 residues. Germline CDR1 SGHAT, CDR2 FQNNGV. The V and J ends lost 5 bases and 6 bases respectively, with 20 bases between them. The DNA for the CDR3 is TGTGCCAGCAGCGCCGGAGGGCCTTCCAGGGTCAATGAGCAGTTCTTC. Protein sequence: CASSAGGPSRVNEQFF.

J is TRBJ2-1 and V is TRBV24-1, with D possibly matching TRBD2 (6 bases). Trimming removed 3 bases at V and 6 bases at J, with 14 bases between. The V gene's germline CDR1 is KGHDR and CDR2 SFDVKD. The CDR3 has 15 amino acids. The CDR3 reads CATSDPRLVVNEQFF. DNA for the CDR3: TGTGCCACCAGTGATCCCAGACTAGTCGTCAATGAGCAGTTCTTC.

This chain links TRBV9 with TRBJ2-1, with 9 bases that match TRBD2. The CDR3 spans 13 residues. Trimming took 7 bases from V and 6 from J; bases not matched to a gene: 5. Germline lookup yields CDR1 SGDLS and CDR2 YYNGEE. CDR3 residues: CASGAGGLNEQFF. The CDR3 DNA reads as TGTGCCAGCGGAGCGGGGGGCCTCAATGAGCAGTTCTTC.

This chain connects TRBV24-1 to TRBJ2-2; D not certain. V lost 4 bases and J lost 3, with 14 bases in between. This CDR3 spans 16 amino acids. Germline CDR1 reads KGHDR; CDR2 reads SFDVKD. CDR3 sequence (DNA): TGTGCCACCAGTGAGACCCCAGAGGATTACACCGGGGAGCTGTTTTTT. It yields the protein CATSETPEDYTGELFF.